Each of the 24 T cell receptor beta chains below was sequenced from the same sample in a study of blood T cell repertoires in COVID-19 (dated by TCRdb to the early 2020s). The protocol used for the library was the immunoSEQ multiplex PCR assay. What TCRdb holds here is the immuneACCESS table cut down to in-frame rearrangements. Part of the clones is not present; checked against another copy, under half of the missing clones reflect an unresolved V gene, and the others are unexplained. Here the sample has roughly 180,000 clones; 81% occur a single time. Together, the top ten hold around 10% of the sample. Sequencing input: peripheral blood. The receptor set was obtained from a woman between 35 and 50 years old with COVID-19, enrolled during active disease.

This rearrangement joins TRBV11-2 to TRBJ2-3; perhaps TRBD2 as D (5 bases). Germline V gene sequence: CDR1 SGHAT, CDR2 FQNNGV. This CDR3 contains 14 residues. Between the trimmed V and J ends, which lost 2 bases and 4 bases, there was a span of 10 bases. The CDR3 DNA follows: TGTGCCAGCAGCTTATTTCGGGGAGCAGATACGCAGTATTTT. This translates into CASSLFRGADTQYF.

The gene calls are TRBV28 and TRBJ2-7; 13 bases map to TRBD2. CDR1 is MDHEN, CDR2 SYDVKM, per germline. The CDR3 loop spans 17 amino acids. With 4 bases clipped from V and 3 bases from J, the junction kept 9 bases outside the gene matches. The CDR3 sequence: CASSSPGTSGKGYEQYF. DNA of the CDR3: TGTGCCAGCAGTTCCCCCGGGACTAGCGGGAAGGGCTACGAGCAGTACTTC.

The chain carries TRBV19 and TRBJ1-5, with 10 bases aligning to TRBD1. Germline CDR1 is LNHDA and CDR2 is SQIVND (reference sequence). This CDR3 has 15 residues. The junction had 6 bases not matched to a gene; V was cut back by 7 bases and J by 3 bases. The CDR3 bases are TGTGCCAGTACCGAGGACAGGGGGACCAATCAGCCCCAGCATTTT. Encoded protein: CASTEDRGTNQPQHF.

This clone was detected only a few times. This sequence joins TRBV12-3 or TRBV12-4 and TRBJ1-2; TRBD1 is a possible D gene (6 bases). The CDR3 has 12 residues. V shed 6 bases and J shed 2 bases, with 7 bases lying between them. The CDR3, as DNA: TGTGCCAGCAGACAGGGAAACTATGGCTACACCTTC. It is translated as CASRQGNYGYTF.

The chain uses TRBV7-9 and TRBJ2-1; TRBD2 agrees at 15 bases. The CDR3 runs 13 residues. Germline loops: CDR1 SEHNR, CDR2 FQNEAQ (reference sequence). V was clipped by 8 bases and J by 10 bases; unmatched bases: 3. CDR3 loop: CASGLAGGQEQFF. For the CDR3, the DNA is TGTGCCAGCGGACTAGCGGGGGGGCAGGAGCAGTTCTTC.

V and J are TRBV20-1 and TRBJ1-1, with D possibly matching TRBD1 (5 bases). Germline V gene lookup returns CDR1 DFQATT and CDR2 SNEGSKA (reference sequence). Between the trimmed V and J ends, which lost 5 bases and 4 bases, there was a span of 14 bases. This CDR3 spans 13 amino acids. The DNA of the CDR3 is TGCAGTGCTCGTGGGGGGGTTGGCACTGAAGCTTTCTTT. Translated, it gives CSARGGVGTEAFF.

The chain uses TRBV7-2 and TRBJ2-1; 7 bases are a match to TRBD1. The CDR3 sequence is 13 residues long. With V trimmed by 3 bases and J by 6 bases, 2 bases remained unmatched. Germline values: CDR1 SGHTA, CDR2 FQGNSA. This chain's CDR3 is CASSFDRVNEQFF. The CDR3 nucleotides read TGTGCCAGCAGCTTTGACAGGGTCAATGAGCAGTTCTTC.

The chain uses TRBV18 and TRBJ2-1; possibly TRBD2 for D (6 bases). V gave up 4 bases and J gave up 1 base, with 8 bases separating them. Looked up from germline, CDR1 is KGHSH and CDR2 is LQKENI. This CDR3 comprises 14 residues. CDR3 DNA sequence: TGTGCCAGCTCACAGGGAGGTTCCTACAATGAGCAGTTCTTC. Protein product: CASSQGGSYNEQFF.

Comment on this clone: This specimen includes other DNA sequences encoding the same CDR3. The V and J genes are TRBV30 and TRBJ1-1, with 9 bases lining up with TRBD1. The trim removed 3 bases at V and 5 bases at J, leaving 4 bases unmatched. The CDR3 is 13 residues long. Germline CDR1 and CDR2: GTSNPN and SVGIG (reference sequence). CDR3: CAWSRQGGTEAFF. CDR3 DNA sequence: TGTGCCTGGAGCAGACAGGGGGGTACTGAAGCTTTCTTT.

This clone has only one observation. The CDR3 nucleotides read TGTGCCAGCAGCCAAGATCGATGGCCCTCTGGAAACACCATATATTTT. Amino acids: CASSQDRWPSGNTIYF. This rearrangement joins TRBV14 to TRBJ1-3; D ambiguous. CDR1 SGHDN and CDR2 FVKESK come from the germline V gene. The ends were cut back, 0 bases at V and 0 bases at J, with 9 bases in the middle. The CDR3 covers 16 residues.

The genes are TRBV28 and TRBJ1-4; the D gene is possibly TRBD1 (5 bases). V shed 5 bases and J shed 8 bases, with 18 bases lying between them. The CDR3 consists of 15 residues. Per germline, CDR1 MDHEN and CDR2 SYDVKM. The CDR3 DNA follows: TGTGCCAGCAGTCTCTCGGGGGAGGGATTCGAAAAACTGTTTTTT. This translates into CASSLSGEGFEKLFF.

This sequence joins TRBV12-3 or TRBV12-4 and TRBJ2-5; perhaps TRBD2 as D (6 bases). CDR3 size: 13 residues. Between the trimmed V and J ends, which lost 3 bases and 5 bases, there was a span of 10 bases. CDR3 residues: CASSFFREETQYF. The DNA of the CDR3 is TGTGCCAGCAGTTTTTTCCGGGAGGAGACCCAGTACTTC.

The genes are TRBV4-2 and TRBJ2-5; 14 bases line up with TRBD2. V lost 3 bases and J lost 1; bases outside the gene matches: 7. Per germline, CDR1 LGHNA and CDR2 YNFKEQ. The CDR3 runs 18 residues. CDR3 coding DNA: TGTGCCAGCAGCCAGGGACTAGCGGGAGTACTGTCCCAAGAGACCCAGTACTTC. It translates to CASSQGLAGVLSQETQYF.

This clone was seen a few times. The chain employs TRBV7-9 and TRBJ2-5; tentative D call: TRBD1 (5 bases). With 1 base removed from V and 1 base from J, the gap between germline ends came to 13 bases. Germline V gene data show CDR1 as SEHNR and CDR2 as FQNEAQ (reference sequence). The CDR3 sequence is 16 residues long. The chain's CDR3 is CASSLDGAGSQETQYF. In nucleotides, the CDR3 is TGTGCCAGCAGCTTAGATGGGGCAGGGTCCCAAGAGACCCAGTACTTC.

The gene calls are TRBV18 and TRBJ2-3; the match to TRBD2 covers 11 bases. V shed 3 bases, J shed 1 base, and the junction held 15 bases outside the gene matches. Germline CDR1 is KGHSH and CDR2 is LQKENI. The length of the CDR3 is 20 residues. CDR3 coding DNA: TGTGCCAGCTCACCCCTAGGGGTGCTAGCGGGGGGCCTCCGCACAGATACGCAGTATTTT. As protein: CASSPLGVLAGGLRTDTQYF.

The chain joins TRBV5-6 to TRBJ2-1; a possible D gene is TRBD1 (6 bases). With 3 bases removed from V and 4 bases from J, the gap between germline ends came to 20 bases. The CDR3 covers 17 residues. CDR1 is SGHDT and CDR2 is YYEEEE in the germline V gene. The CDR3 region has the DNA TGTGCCAGCAGCTCTAGGGACACATCTATTTCTTACAATGAGCAGTTCTTC. Protein: CASSSRDTSISYNEQFF.

The rearrangement joins TRBV7-3 to TRBJ1-2; D is undetermined. V lost 2 bases to trimming and J lost 4 bases, with 8 bases between them. Germline assignment: CDR1 SGHTA and CDR2 FQGTGA. This CDR3 region has 13 residues. The CDR3 nucleotides are TGTGCCAGCAGCTTAGGAGGAGTCTATGGCTACACCTTC. Protein: CASSLGGVYGYTF.

The chain couples TRBV28 to TRBJ2-7; TRBD2 matches 9 bases. V trimming: 4 bases; J trimming: 0 bases; junction bases outside the gene matches: 4. Germline assignment: CDR1 MDHEN and CDR2 SYDVKM. CDR3 length: 15 residues. This CDR3 is CASSSPSGVSYEQYF. In DNA, the CDR3 is TGTGCCAGCAGTTCACCTAGCGGGGTCTCCTACGAGCAGTACTTC. Full variable domain (outside the CDR3, taken from reference TRBV28 and TRBJ2-7): DVKVTQSSRYLVKRTGEKVFLECVQDMDHENMFWYRQDPGLGLRLIYFSYDVKMKEKGDIPEGYSVSREKKERFSLILESASTNQTSMYLCASSSPSGVSYEQYFGPGTRLTVT.

This chain links TRBV19 with TRBJ1-2; D is unresolved. This CDR3 is 14 amino acids long. Germline-derived CDR1 and CDR2 are LNHDA and SQIVND (reference sequence). Trimming shortened V by 3 bases and J by 6 bases, and 14 bases separated the two germline ends. CDR3 nucleotide sequence: TGTGCCAGTAGTATTGGCTTACCCCCTCATGGCTACACCTTC. This codes for CASSIGLPPHGYTF.

The chain joins TRBV5-4 to TRBJ2-3, with 10 bases matching TRBD1. The junction had 8 bases not matched to a gene; V was cut back by 6 bases and J by 4 bases. The CDR3 sequence is 15 residues long. CDR1 SGHNT and CDR2 YYREEE come from the germline V gene (reference sequence). The DNA for the CDR3 is TGTGCCAGCATTCCCACCGGGACAGGGGCAGATACGCAGTATTTT. Its protein is CASIPTGTGADTQYF.

As DNA, the CDR3 is TGTGCCACCAGTGAAGGAGGCGGGAGGGTTGTGGAGACCCAGTACTTC. It codes for CATSEGGGRVVETQYF. V gene TRBV24-1 combines with J gene TRBJ2-5; 9 nucleotides match TRBD2. Germline trimming cut 4 bases from V and 5 bases from J; bases unmatched to any gene: 10. This CDR3 is 16 amino acids long. Germline CDR1 is KGHDR and CDR2 is SFDVKD.

The chain joins TRBV3-1 (or the pseudogene TRBV3-2) to TRBJ1-2, with 9 bases that match TRBD1. CDR1 is LGHDT, CDR2 YNNKEL, per germline (reference sequence). The CDR3 length is 13 residues. Trimming cost V 5 bases and J 7 bases; bases outside gene matches: 5. The CDR3 sequence: CASSTQGAAGYTF. CDR3 coding DNA: TGTGCCAGCAGCACACAGGGGGCGGCTGGCTACACCTTC.

The chain combines TRBV2 with TRBJ2-5; 9 nucleotides match TRBD2. The CDR3 extends over 14 amino acids. The V gene's germline CDR1 is SNHLY and CDR2 FYNNEI. Trimming cost V 8 bases and J 5 bases; bases outside gene matches: 9. The CDR3: CASGTSSALETQYF. DNA of the CDR3: TGTGCCAGCGGGACTAGCTCCGCGTTGGAGACCCAGTACTTC.

This chain joins TRBV9 and TRBJ2-7; 7 bases match TRBD1. Germline V gene data show CDR1 as SGDLS and CDR2 as YYNGEE. CDR3 size: 14 residues. Trimming at V came to 3 bases and at J to 2 bases, leaving 5 bases not matched to a gene. CDR3 sequence reads: CASSEGAATYEQYF. The CDR3 nucleotides read TGTGCCAGCAGCGAGGGGGCCGCTACCTACGAGCAGTACTTC.